Listed below are T cell receptor beta chains from one sample, sequenced in a study of CD8 T cells in ankylosing spondylitis. One entry per CDR3 protein, called by TCRdb with MiXCR from the 5' RACE reads. This repertoire shows some 220,000 distinct CDR3 sequences, 6% to 8.5% found once; its top ten account for 13% to 15%. Sequenced: blood, either unsorted or a sorted T cell fraction (not recorded which). Receptors were obtained from a male donor with ankylosing spondylitis. CDR3s include the opening cysteine and the closing phenylalanine or tryptophan. D genes are given only for firm matches. Expanded clones are given a class, and other clones once, few, many or no size at all.

clone size: NA; V gene: TRBV28; D gene: TRBD2; J gene: TRBJ2-1; CDR3 protein: CASSFPTSGTSYNEQFF; CDR3 DNA: TGTGCCAGCAGTTTTCCGACTAGCGGGACCTCCTACAATGAGCAGTTCTTC
clone size: NA; V gene: TRBV19; D gene: TRBD1; J gene: TRBJ1-1; CDR3 protein: CASSIQTGVNTEAFF; CDR3 DNA: TGTGCCAGTAGTATCCAGACAGGGGTCAACACTGAAGCTTTCTTT
clone size: many; V gene: TRBV7-9; D gene: NA; J gene: TRBJ1-2; CDR3 protein: CASSLGSGRLGDYGYTF; CDR3 DNA: TGTGCCAGCAGCTTAGGTTCGGGACGGCTAGGGGACTATGGCTACACCTTC
clone size: NA; V gene: TRBV27; D gene: NA; J gene: TRBJ2-7; CDR3 protein: CASSLFISGEQYF; CDR3 DNA: TGTGCCAGCAGTTTATTTATTAGCGGCGAGCAGTACTTC
clone size: NA; V gene: TRBV20-1; D gene: NA; J gene: TRBJ1-4; CDR3 protein: CSARDPGPSRANEKLFF; CDR3 DNA: TGCAGTGCTAGAGACCCCGGACCTTCACGGGCTAATGAAAAACTGTTTTTT
clone size: many; V gene: TRBV27; D gene: TRBD1; J gene: TRBJ2-7; CDR3 protein: CASSFLGQGAYEQYF; CDR3 DNA: TGTGCCAGCAGTTTTCTCGGACAGGGGGCCTACGAGCAGTACTTC
clone size: NA; V gene: TRBV10-3; D gene: NA; J gene: TRBJ2-6; CDR3 protein: CAISESNLSGANVLTF; CDR3 DNA: TGTGCCATCAGTGAGTCGAATCTTTCTGGGGCCAACGTCCTGACTTTC
clone size: many; V gene: TRBV12-3/TRBV12-4; D gene: TRBD1; J gene: TRBJ1-5; CDR3 protein: CASSPTGLGGNQPQHF; CDR3 DNA: TGTGCCAGCAGCCCGACAGGGTTGGGAGGCAATCAGCCCCAGCATTTT
clone size: once; V gene: TRBV4-3; D gene: TRBD2; J gene: TRBJ2-7; CDR3 protein: CASSQTAGGETYEQYF; CDR3 DNA: TGCGCCAGCAGCCAGACGGCCGGGGGGGAGACCTACGAGCAGTACTTC
clone size: many; V gene: TRBV4-1; D gene: NA; J gene: TRBJ1-2; CDR3 protein: CASSQGSLDPNYGYTF; CDR3 DNA: TGCGCCAGCAGCCAAGGTTCCCTCGATCCTAACTATGGCTACACCTTC
clone size: many; V gene: TRBV6-4; D gene: TRBD1; J gene: TRBJ2-7; CDR3 protein: CASSPGTGYEQYF; CDR3 DNA: TGTGCCAGCAGCCCCGGGACAGGCTACGAGCAGTACTTC
clone size: few; V gene: TRBV4-3; D gene: TRBD1; J gene: TRBJ2-1; CDR3 protein: CASSQGTGTYNEQFF; CDR3 DNA: TGCGCCAGCAGCCAAGGGACAGGGACCTACAATGAGCAGTTCTTC
clone size: many; V gene: TRBV12-3/TRBV12-4; D gene: NA; J gene: TRBJ2-2; CDR3 protein: CASSWTVAGELFF; CDR3 DNA: TGTGCCAGCAGTTGGACAGTAGCCGGGGAGCTGTTTTTT
clone size: many; V gene: TRBV20-1; D gene: TRBD2; J gene: TRBJ2-7; CDR3 protein: CSARDLSGTSGRVPSYEQYF; CDR3 DNA: TGCAGTGCTAGAGACCTTTCCGGGACTAGCGGGAGGGTCCCCTCCTACGAGCAGTACTTC
clone size: few; V gene: TRBV29-1; D gene: NA; J gene: TRBJ1-5; CDR3 protein: CSVVTRHQPQHF; CDR3 DNA: TGCAGCGTTGTTACCAGGCATCAGCCCCAGCATTTT
clone size: many; V gene: TRBV6-5; D gene: NA; J gene: TRBJ2-1; CDR3 protein: CASSYGGTDGVWNEQFF; CDR3 DNA: TGTGCCAGCAGTTATGGAGGCACGGACGGGGTCTGGAATGAGCAGTTCTTC